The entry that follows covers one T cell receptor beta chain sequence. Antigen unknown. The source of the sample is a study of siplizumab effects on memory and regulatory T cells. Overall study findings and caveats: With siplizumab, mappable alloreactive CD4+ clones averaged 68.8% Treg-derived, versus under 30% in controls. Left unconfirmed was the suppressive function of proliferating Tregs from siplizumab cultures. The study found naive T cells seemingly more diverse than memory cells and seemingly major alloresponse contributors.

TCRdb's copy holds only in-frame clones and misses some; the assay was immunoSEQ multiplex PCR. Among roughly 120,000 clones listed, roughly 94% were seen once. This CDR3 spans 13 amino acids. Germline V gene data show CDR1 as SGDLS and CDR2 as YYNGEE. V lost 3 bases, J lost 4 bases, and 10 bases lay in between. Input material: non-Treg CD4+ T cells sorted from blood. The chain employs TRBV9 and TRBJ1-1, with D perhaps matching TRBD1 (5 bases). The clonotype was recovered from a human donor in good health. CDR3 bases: TGTGCCAGCAGCGCGGACCAGGGCACTGAAGCTTTCTTT. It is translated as CASSADQGTEAFF.